This TCR beta chain is drawn from a study of CD8+ T cells in alopecia areata. Study-level points and caveats: Lesional scalp, especially alopecia totalis/universalis, showed higher clonality than normal scalp. Many expanded lesional clones persisted during tofacitinib (in both scalp and blood).

Details on this clone: What it binds is unknown.

The treatment here: oral pan-JAK inhibitor, 5-10 mg twice daily. It was from alopecia areata patients that lesional scalp punch biopsies and peripheral blood were collected. The CDR3 has 15 amino acids. The V and J ends lost 2 bases and 0 bases respectively, with 7 bases between them. Germline CDR1 MNHEY, CDR2 SMNVEV (reference sequence). Extraction of RNA preceded its reverse transcription into cDNA, which served as the sequencing template. Profiling relied on immunoSEQ multiplex PCR, and the TCRdb table lists in-frame clones only, not all of them. The sample lists roughly 100,000 clones, roughly 47% occurring once.

The sequences come from CD8+ T cells sorted from blood, collected at week 24, from a patient treated with tofacitinib. This sequence was found in a human donor with alopecia areata. This chain links TRBV27 with TRBJ2-2; D may match TRBD1 or TRBD2 (5 bases each). CDR3 amino acids: CASSLGTTNTGELFF. The DNA for the CDR3 is TGTGCCAGCAGTTTAGGGACGACGAACACCGGGGAGCTGTTTTTT.